Below are 9 T cell receptor beta chains sequenced from a single sample in a study of shared clonotypes between healthy human individuals. The assay was immunoSEQ multiplex PCR, and TCRdb's table has in-frame clones only and misses some. The data hold roughly 220,000 clones, with approximately 65% observed a single time. Material for sequencing was memory CD4+ T cells sorted from blood. This sample's subset: CD45RA-negative fraction. These receptors came from a man between 25 and 39 years old in good health.

This chain connects TRBV5-1 to TRBJ2-7, with 8 bases that match TRBD2. Germline assignment: CDR1 SGHRS and CDR2 YFSETQ. The CDR3 totals 15 residues. Trimming removed 4 bases from V and 5 bases from J; junction bases left unmatched: 11. CDR3 nucleotide sequence: TGCGCCAGCAGCCTCCCGCGAGCGGGAGAAGACGAGCAGTACTTC. Translated, it gives CASSLPRAGEDEQYF.

The chain carries TRBV29-1 and TRBJ2-1; no definite D call. Germline V gene lookup returns CDR1 SQVTM and CDR2 ANQGSEA. V was cut by 2 bases and J by 10 bases, with 12 bases left in between. The CDR3 covers 12 residues. CDR3 in amino acids: CSVEIGYQEQFF. The CDR3 DNA reads TGCAGCGTTGAAATCGGGTATCAGGAGCAGTTCTTC.

This sequence joins TRBV27 and TRBJ2-7; 10 positions agree with TRBD2. V trimming: 5 bases; J trimming: 7 bases; junction bases outside the gene matches: 5. Germline V gene sequence: CDR1 MNHEY, CDR2 SMNVEV (reference sequence). This CDR3 comprises 13 residues. The CDR3 region has the DNA TGTGCCAGCAGTCGGACTAGCGGAAGAGAGCAGTACTTC. Its protein is CASSRTSGREQYF.

The chain is built from TRBV5-4 and TRBJ1-1; TRBD1 aligns across 9 bases. The germline CDR1 and CDR2 sequences are SGHNT and YYREEE (reference sequence). The CDR3 runs 14 residues. Trimming at V came to 4 bases and at J to 4 bases, leaving 5 bases not matched to a gene. The CDR3 protein is CASSHGDRVTEAFF. In DNA form, the CDR3 reads TGTGCCAGCAGCCATGGGGACAGGGTCACTGAAGCTTTCTTT.

The chain is built from TRBV6-1 and TRBJ1-3; 9 bases line up with TRBD1. The germline CDR1 and CDR2 sequences are MNHNS and SASEGT. The CDR3 is 13 amino acids. With V trimmed by 5 bases and J by 7 bases, 3 bases remained unmatched. CDR3 sequence (DNA): TGTGCCAGCAGTATGGACAGGGGCAACACCATATATTTT. The encoded protein is CASSMDRGNTIYF.

With regard to this clone: The junction departs from the called germline gene at one end, perhaps through a read error. This CDR3 is also generated by other DNA sequences in the sample. The rearrangement links TRBV7-9 to TRBJ1-2; possible D gene TRBD1, 5 bases. CDR1 SEHNR and CDR2 FQNEAQ come from the germline V gene (reference sequence). The CDR3 is 13 amino acids. The CDR3 here is CASSLAWRDGYTF. Written as DNA, the CDR3 is TGTGCCAGCAGCTTAGCATGGAGGGACGGCTATACCTTC.

The chain uses TRBV6-1 and TRBJ2-3; 9 nucleotides match TRBD1. J was trimmed by 2 bases and V by 8 bases; bases with no gene match: 5. This CDR3 comprises 14 residues. From germline, CDR1 is MNHNS and CDR2 SASEGT. CDR3 sequence: CASADRGPTDTQYF. CDR3 in DNA: TGTGCCAGCGCGGACAGGGGACCCACAGATACGCAGTATTTT.

The chain couples TRBV6-1 to TRBJ2-7, with TRBD1 as a possible D gene (5 bases). CDR1 is MNHNS and CDR2 is SASEGT in the germline V gene. V was cut by 6 bases and J by 0 bases, with 12 bases left in between. The CDR3 spans 14 residues. The CDR3 region is CASRQDLSSYEQYF. The CDR3 DNA reads as TGTGCCAGCAGACAGGACCTTAGCTCCTACGAGCAGTACTTC.

The chain has TRBV4-1 and TRBJ1-2, with 10 bases lining up with TRBD1. Losses at the gene ends were 4 bases for V and 5 bases for J; bases not matched to a gene: 16. The V gene's germline CDR1 is MGHRA and CDR2 YSYEKL. The CDR3 totals 18 residues. The CDR3 here is CASSRLPGTGDTFYGYTF. CDR3 bases: TGCGCCAGCAGCCGACTGCCCGGGACAGGGGATACTTTTTATGGCTACACCTTC.